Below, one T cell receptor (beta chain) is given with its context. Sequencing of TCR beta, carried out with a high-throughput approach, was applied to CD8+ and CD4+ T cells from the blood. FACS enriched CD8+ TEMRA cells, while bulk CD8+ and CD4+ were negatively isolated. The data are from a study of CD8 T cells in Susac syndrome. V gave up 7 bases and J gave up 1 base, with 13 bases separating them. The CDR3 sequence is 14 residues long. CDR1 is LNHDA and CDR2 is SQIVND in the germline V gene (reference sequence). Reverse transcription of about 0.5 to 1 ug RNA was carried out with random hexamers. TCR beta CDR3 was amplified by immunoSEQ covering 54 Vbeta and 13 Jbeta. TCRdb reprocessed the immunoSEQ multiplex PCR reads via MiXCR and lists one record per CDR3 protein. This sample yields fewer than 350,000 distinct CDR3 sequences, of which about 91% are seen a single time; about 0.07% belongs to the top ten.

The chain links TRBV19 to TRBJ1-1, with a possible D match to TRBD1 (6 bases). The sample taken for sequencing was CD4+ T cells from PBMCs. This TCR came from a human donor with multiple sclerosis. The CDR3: CASTIGGENTEAFF. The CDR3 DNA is TGTGCCAGTACGATTGGGGGCGAGAACACTGAAGCTTTCTTT. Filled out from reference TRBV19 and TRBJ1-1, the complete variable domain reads DGGITQSPKYLFRKEGQNVTLSCEQNLNHDAMYWYRQDPGQGLRLIYYSQIVNDFQKGDIAEGYSVSREKKESFPLTVTSAQKNPTAFYLCASTIGGENTEAFFGQGTRLTVV.